Below are 3 T cell receptor beta chains sequenced from a single sample in a study of cytomegalovirus exposure and HLA in healthy donors. Using immunoSEQ multiplex PCR, the repertoire was profiled, and TCRdb retains in-frame clones only, with some absent. The sample lists over 250,000 clones, approximately 83% occurring once. Sequenced input: PBMCs. Receptors were obtained from a woman under 30 in good health and CMV-seronegative.

In the case of this clone: Other DNA variants within this sample encode the same CDR3. The rearrangement uses TRBV6-5 and TRBJ2-7; possible D gene TRBD2, 6 bases. Germline loops: CDR1 MNHEY, CDR2 SVGAGI. Trimming shortened V by 7 bases and J by 3 bases, and 13 bases separated the two germline ends. There are 13 residues in the CDR3. The CDR3, as DNA: TGTGCCAGCACGGAGGGGAGTAGCTACGAGCAGTACTTC. Its protein is CASTEGSSYEQYF.

J is TRBJ1-2 and V is TRBV28, with TRBD1 identical over 7 bases. Unmatched junction bases numbered 5, after V lost 3 bases and J lost 1 base. CDR1 is MDHEN and CDR2 is SYDVKM in the germline V gene. There are 15 residues in the CDR3. The CDR3 spells CASSFLQGINYGYTF. The CDR3 nucleotides read TGTGCCAGCAGTTTTTTACAGGGGATTAACTATGGCTACACCTTC.

CDR3 DNA sequence: TGTGCCACCAGCAGAACAGGAGCCACTGAAGCTTTCTTT. Amino acids: CATSRTGATEAFF. The chain is built from TRBV15 and TRBJ1-1; tentative D call: TRBD1 (5 bases). Germline CDR1 is LNHNV and CDR2 is YYDKDF (reference sequence). The V and J ends lost 2 bases and 4 bases respectively, with 8 bases between them. The CDR3 is 13 amino acids.